Following are 18 T cell receptor beta chains from one sample sequenced in a study of monozygotic twins with inflammatory bowel disease. Each CDR3 protein gets one entry in TCRdb, which reprocessed the 5' RACE reads and gives no DNA. Across over 110,000 distinct CDR3 sequences, the top ten clones capture less than 3% of the sample. The sequenced sample was blood. These receptors all stem from a human donor with ulcerative colitis or Crohn's disease, or a healthy co-twin of an affected twin (not recorded which).

This chain links TRBV7-9 with TRBJ2-7; checking the TCRdb D call of TRBD1 is not possible without DNA. This CDR3 region has 15 residues. CDR1 and CDR2 from the germline V gene are SEHNR and FQNEAQ (reference sequence). The CDR3 sequence is CASSSRGGQGDEQYF.

This rearrangement joins TRBV7-8 to TRBJ2-7; TCRdb's assignment of TRBD2 cannot be checked, as there is no DNA. Germline CDR1 is SGHVS and CDR2 is FQNEAQ. This CDR3 comprises 14 residues. CDR3 residues: CASSWGDYAYEQYF.

The rearrangement uses TRBV20-1 and TRBJ1-6. Germline CDR1 DFQATT, CDR2 SNEGSKA (reference sequence). The CDR3 is made up of 17 amino acids. The CDR3: CSAPIRTATAYNSPLHF.

The rearrangement links TRBV5-1 to TRBJ2-1; lacking DNA, the TRBD1 call made by TCRdb goes unchecked. Germline V gene sequence: CDR1 SGHRS, CDR2 YFSETQ. The CDR3 runs to 15 residues. The CDR3 loop reads CASSLTGVMYNEQFF.

The rearrangement joins TRBV6-2 or TRBV6-3 to TRBJ1-5. Germline assignment: CDR1 MNHEY and CDR2 SVGEGT. This CDR3 region has 15 residues. CDR3: CASSYEKYFNQPQHF.

The rearrangement links TRBV5-1 to TRBJ2-5; without DNA, the TCRdb call of TRBD2 cannot be checked. CDR1 and CDR2 (germline): SGHRS, YFSETQ. This CDR3 comprises 14 residues. Here the CDR3 reads CASSLIGGEETQYF.

This chain joins TRBV30 and TRBJ1-5; the TRBD1 assignment by TCRdb is unverifiable without DNA. Germline V gene sequence: CDR1 GTSNPN, CDR2 SVGIG (reference sequence). The CDR3 spans 14 residues. Here the CDR3 reads CAYDRGQEYSPQHF.

The J gene is TRBJ1-1, the V gene TRBV5-1; TCRdb's D gene call, TRBD1, goes unchecked for lack of DNA. Germline V gives CDR1 SGHRS, CDR2 YFSETQ. The CDR3 runs 16 residues. The CDR3 is CASSLATGVGNTEAFF.

V and J are TRBV18 and TRBJ1-5. The CDR3 runs to 14 residues. Per germline, CDR1 KGHSH and CDR2 LQKENI. CDR3 sequence: CASSPGRDGKPQHF.

The chain employs TRBV9 and TRBJ2-2; TCRdb indicates TRBD1, and absent DNA this call remains unverified. Germline loops: CDR1 SGDLS, CDR2 YYNGEE. The CDR3 contains 13 residues. The CDR3 region is CASSPGGDGELFF.

V gene TRBV18 combines with J gene TRBJ2-5; lacking DNA, the TRBD2 call made by TCRdb goes unchecked. CDR1 and CDR2 from the germline V gene are KGHSH and LQKENI. This CDR3 comprises 16 residues. Here the CDR3 reads CASSLSPEGGRETQYF.

The chain uses TRBV11-2 and TRBJ2-2; TCRdb indicates TRBD1, and absent DNA this call remains unverified. CDR1 is SGHAT, CDR2 FQNNGV, per germline. The CDR3 sequence is 17 residues long. The CDR3 loop is CASSLWTRGENTGELFF.

The chain joins TRBV4-2 to TRBJ2-3. Germline assignment: CDR1 LGHNA and CDR2 YNFKEQ. The CDR3 spans 13 residues. The CDR3 region is CASSPGSTDTQYF.

V gene TRBV12-3 or TRBV12-4 combines with J gene TRBJ2-3; the D call from TCRdb, TRBD1, cannot be confirmed without DNA. The CDR3 covers 14 residues. The chain's CDR3 is CASSSLGRTDTQYF.

The chain carries TRBV7-3 and TRBJ1-4; TCRdb names TRBD1, which stays unverified in the absence of DNA. CDR1 and CDR2 (germline): SGHTA, FQGTGA. This CDR3 spans 13 amino acids. CDR3 in amino acids: CASSLHRGEKLFF.

This chain links TRBV6-1 with TRBJ1-5. Germline assignment: CDR1 MNHNS and CDR2 SASEGT. The CDR3 is 19 residues long. The CDR3 spells CASSRSWQPRLNSNQPQHF.

The chain carries TRBV7-2 and TRBJ1-5; TCRdb returns TRBD1, unconfirmable since there is no DNA. CDR3 length equals 15 residues. CDR1 SGHTA and CDR2 FQGNSA come from the germline V gene. The CDR3 protein is CASSLAGTSNQPQHF.

V is TRBV7-9 and J is TRBJ2-7; absent DNA, TCRdb's TRBD2 call cannot be checked. The CDR3 is 14 amino acids. Germline CDR1 reads SEHNR; CDR2 reads FQNEAQ (reference sequence). The CDR3: CASSPRVSKGEQYF. Supplemented by reference TRBV7-9 and TRBJ2-7, the full variable domain reads DTGVSQNPRHKITKRGQNVTFRCDPISEHNRLYWYRQTLGQGPEFLTYFQNEAQLEKSRLLSDRFSAERPKGSFSTLEIQRTEQGDSAMYLCASSPRVSKGEQYFGPGTRLTVT.